The next 11 T cell receptor beta chains were all read from a single sample in a study of blood T cell repertoires in COVID-19 (dated by TCRdb to 2018 to 2021). Preparation of the library involved the immunoSEQ multiplex PCR assay. Here the immuneACCESS table is served through TCRdb, limited to in-frame sequences with V and J called. Missing clones are a known gap in these copies; in checked studies unresolved V genes cover under half, and the rest lacks a known reason. For this sample the table gives about 170,000 clones, of which roughly 85% were detected only once. The ten top clones hold about 20% of the sample. The specimen sequenced was PBMCs or T cells enriched from blood (not recorded which). These receptors were obtained from a woman in her 70s in a cohort exposed to, infected with or recovered from COVID-19 (not recorded which).

The CDR3: CASSPSGLYPYEQYF. As DNA, the CDR3 is TGTGCCAGCAGCCCTAGCGGTTTATACCCCTACGAGCAGTACTTC. This chain joins TRBV7-2 and TRBJ2-7, with 7 bases matching TRBD2. Germline loops: CDR1 SGHTA, CDR2 FQGNSA. V trimming: 5 bases; J trimming: 2 bases; junction bases outside the gene matches: 9. The CDR3 consists of 15 residues. Combining the CDR3 with reference TRBV7-2 and TRBJ2-7 gives the whole variable domain GAGVSQSPSNKVTEKGKDVELRCDPISGHTALYWYRQSLGQGLEFLIYFQGNSAPDKSGLPSDRFSAERTGGSVSTLTIQRTQQEDSAVYLCASSPSGLYPYEQYFGPGTRLTVT.

This rearrangement joins TRBV28 to TRBJ2-2; D uncertain. V was trimmed by 10 bases and J by 5 bases, leaving 14 bases between them. The germline CDR1 and CDR2 sequences are MDHEN and SYDVKM. CDR3 size: 13 residues. CDR3 protein: CATLLAGTGELFF. The CDR3 DNA follows: TGTGCCACACTTCTCGCCGGGACCGGGGAGCTGTTTTTT.

The J gene is TRBJ2-3, the V gene TRBV5-3, with 8 bases matching TRBD1. TRBV5-3 is an open reading frame, and its role is uncertain. The CDR3 contains 15 residues. V was clipped by 4 bases and J by 4 bases; unmatched bases: 8. CDR3 protein: CARSQGQGTADTQYF. CDR3 DNA: TGTGCCAGAAGCCAAGGACAGGGCACGGCAGATACGCAGTATTTT.

The chain employs TRBV7-2 and TRBJ2-3; the match to TRBD1 covers 9 bases. The CDR3 consists of 16 residues. J gave up 3 bases and V 0 bases, and 4 bases lay outside the gene matches. Looked up from germline, CDR1 is SGHTA and CDR2 is FQGNSA. The CDR3 region has the DNA TGTGCCAGCAGCTTAGCGGGACAGGGATGGACAGATACGCAGTATTTT. Its translation: CASSLAGQGWTDTQYF.

V gene TRBV24-1 combines with J gene TRBJ2-1; 8 nucleotides align to TRBD1. J lost 6 bases, V lost 3 bases, and 9 bases had no gene match. Germline lookup yields CDR1 KGHDR and CDR2 SFDVKD. This CDR3 is 16 amino acids long. The CDR3 spells CATSDLGQGNLNEQFF. CDR3 coding DNA: TGTGCCACCAGTGATCTTGGACAGGGTAATCTCAATGAGCAGTTCTTC.

The V and J genes are TRBV30 and TRBJ1-1, with 9 bases matching TRBD1. Germline loops: CDR1 GTSNPN, CDR2 SVGIG (reference sequence). Trimming at V came to 3 bases and at J to 7 bases, leaving 12 bases not matched to a gene. The CDR3 has 15 amino acids. The chain's CDR3 is CAWRASGTGRDEAFF. CDR3 DNA sequence: TGTGCCTGGAGGGCCTCCGGGACAGGGAGGGATGAAGCTTTCTTT.

This clone came up a few times. The CDR3 reads CASSLAIRASYNEQFF. CDR3 in DNA: TGTGCCAGCAGCTTAGCGATCAGGGCATCCTACAATGAGCAGTTCTTC. The chain is built from TRBV7-8 and TRBJ2-1; D may be TRBD1 (5 bases). The CDR3 runs 16 residues. V was trimmed by 0 bases and J by 1 base, leaving 10 bases between them. Germline V lookup: CDR1 SGHVS, CDR2 FQNEAQ.

This chain connects TRBV18 to TRBJ2-2; 8 bases are a match to TRBD2. The J segment lost 4 bases and the V segment lost 1 base, leaving 5 bases of the junction unmatched. Germline loops: CDR1 KGHSH, CDR2 LQKENI. The CDR3 sequence is 16 residues long. CDR3 residues: CASSPQGLGGTGELFF. The CDR3, as DNA: TGTGCCAGCTCACCACAGGGACTAGGAGGCACCGGGGAGCTGTTTTTT.

This clone was counted a few times. V usage is TRBV5-6 and J usage is TRBJ1-1; 7 bases fit TRBD1. CDR3 length: 17 residues. Germline loops: CDR1 SGHDT, CDR2 YYEEEE. V shed 0 bases, J shed 0 bases, and the junction held 8 bases outside the gene matches. CDR3 sequence: CASSLVEGGLMNTEAFF. CDR3 in DNA: TGTGCCAGCAGCTTGGTCGAAGGGGGCCTCATGAACACTGAAGCTTTCTTT. The full variable domain, rest sourced from reference TRBV5-6 and TRBJ1-1, is DAGVTQSPTHLIKTRGQQVTLRCSPKSGHDTVSWYQQALGQGPQFIFQYYEEEERQRGNFPDRFSGHQFPNYSSELNVNALLLGDSALYLCASSLVEGGLMNTEAFFGQGTRLTVV.

This clone was counted only a few times. The chain combines TRBV29-1 with TRBJ1-1; tentatively, D is TRBD1 (5 bases). Germline CDR1 reads SQVTM; CDR2 reads ANQGSEA. Trimming stripped 6 bases from V and 4 bases from J, with 18 bases between. The CDR3 has 14 amino acids. The CDR3 DNA follows: TGCAGCGTCGCTAAAGGCTTGGGGGGCACTGAAGCTTTCTTT. Translated, it gives CSVAKGLGGTEAFF.

The V gene is TRBV18, the J gene TRBJ2-7; 7 bases are a match to TRBD1. J was trimmed by 5 bases and V by 4 bases; bases with no gene match: 8. The germline gives CDR1 KGHSH, CDR2 LQKENI. The CDR3 has 14 amino acids. The CDR3 spells CASSQATGRHEQYF. In DNA, the CDR3 is TGTGCCAGCTCACAAGCGACAGGGCGCCACGAGCAGTACTTC.